This T cell receptor beta chain emerged from a study of identical twins. Whole-study findings and limits: Twin pairs had excess sharing that was weaker in beta out-of-frame sequences.

TCRdb fed the 5' RACE reads into MiXCR, producing one record per CDR3 protein. Among roughly 1,500,000 distinct CDR3 sequences listed, around a third were seen once. The CDR3 has 14 amino acids. V lost 1 base, J lost 3 bases, and 9 bases lay in between. The germline V gene has CDR1 LGHNA and CDR2 YNFKEQ. In its sample, this clonotype was seen a few times. As yet, its antigen is unknown. The clonotype originates from a newborn girl in good health. Sequencing was done on a sample of cord blood. The chain uses TRBV4-2 and TRBJ1-1; D remains ambiguous. CDR3 amino acids: CASSQGVADTEAFF. In nucleotides, the CDR3 is TGTGCCAGCAGCCAAGGGGTGGCAGACACTGAAGCTTTCTTT.